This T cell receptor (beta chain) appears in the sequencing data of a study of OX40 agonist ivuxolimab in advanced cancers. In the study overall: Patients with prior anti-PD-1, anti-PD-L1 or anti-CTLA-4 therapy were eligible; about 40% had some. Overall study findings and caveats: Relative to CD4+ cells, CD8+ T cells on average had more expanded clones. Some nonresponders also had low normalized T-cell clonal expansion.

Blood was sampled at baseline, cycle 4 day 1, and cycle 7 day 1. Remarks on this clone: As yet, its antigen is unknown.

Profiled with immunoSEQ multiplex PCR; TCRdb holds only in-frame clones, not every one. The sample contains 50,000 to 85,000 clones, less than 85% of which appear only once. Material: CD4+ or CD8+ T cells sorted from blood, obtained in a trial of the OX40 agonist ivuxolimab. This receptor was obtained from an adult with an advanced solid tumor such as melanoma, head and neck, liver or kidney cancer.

CDR3 protein: CASRKITGISPLHF. CDR3 nucleotides: TGTGCCAGCAGAAAGATCACAGGGATTTCACCCCTCCACTTT. V and J are TRBV6-5 and TRBJ1-6; a possible D gene is TRBD1 (6 bases). V was cut by 6 bases and J by 9 bases, with 15 bases left in between. The CDR3 consists of 14 residues. Germline assignment: CDR1 MNHEY and CDR2 SVGAGI.